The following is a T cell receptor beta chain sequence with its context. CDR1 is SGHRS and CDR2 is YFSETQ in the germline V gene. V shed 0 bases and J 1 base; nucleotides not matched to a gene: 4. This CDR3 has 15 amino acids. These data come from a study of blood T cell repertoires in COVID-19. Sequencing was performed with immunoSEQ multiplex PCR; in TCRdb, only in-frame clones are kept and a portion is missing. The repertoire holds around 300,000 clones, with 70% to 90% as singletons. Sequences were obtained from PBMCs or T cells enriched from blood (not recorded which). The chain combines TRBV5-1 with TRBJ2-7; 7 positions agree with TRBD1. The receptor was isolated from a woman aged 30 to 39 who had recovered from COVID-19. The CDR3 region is CASSLAIRGSYEQYF. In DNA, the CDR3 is TGCGCCAGCAGCTTGGCCATCAGGGGGTCCTACGAGCAGTACTTC.